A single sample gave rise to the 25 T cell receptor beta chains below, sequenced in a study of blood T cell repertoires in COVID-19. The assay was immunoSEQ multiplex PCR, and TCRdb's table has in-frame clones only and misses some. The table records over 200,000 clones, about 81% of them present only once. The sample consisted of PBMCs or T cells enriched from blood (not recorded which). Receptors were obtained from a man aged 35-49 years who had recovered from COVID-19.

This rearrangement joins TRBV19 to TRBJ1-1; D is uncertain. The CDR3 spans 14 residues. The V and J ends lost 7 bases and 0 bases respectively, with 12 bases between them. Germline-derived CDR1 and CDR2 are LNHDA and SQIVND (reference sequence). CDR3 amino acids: CASTSEPVNTEAFF. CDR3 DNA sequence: TGTGCCAGTACCTCAGAACCCGTGAACACTGAAGCTTTCTTT. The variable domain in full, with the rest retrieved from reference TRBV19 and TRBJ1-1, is DGGITQSPKYLFRKEGQNVTLSCEQNLNHDAMYWYRQDPGQGLRLIYYSQIVNDFQKGDIAEGYSVSREKKESFPLTVTSAQKNPTAFYLCASTSEPVNTEAFFGQGTRLTVV.

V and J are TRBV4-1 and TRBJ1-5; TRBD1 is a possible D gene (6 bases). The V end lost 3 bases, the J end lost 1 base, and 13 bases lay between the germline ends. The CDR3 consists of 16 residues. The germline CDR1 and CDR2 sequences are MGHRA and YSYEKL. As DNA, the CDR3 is TGCGCCAGCAGCCACCCGGACAGAGGGAGCAATCAGCCCCAGCATTTT. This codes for CASSHPDRGSNQPQHF.

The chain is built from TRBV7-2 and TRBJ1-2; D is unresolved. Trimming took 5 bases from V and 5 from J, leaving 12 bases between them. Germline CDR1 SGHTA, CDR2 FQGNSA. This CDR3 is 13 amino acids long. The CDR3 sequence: CASSPRNEYGYTF. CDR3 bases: TGTGCCAGCAGCCCCCGTAACGAGTATGGCTACACCTTC. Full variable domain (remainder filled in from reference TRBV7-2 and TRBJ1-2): GAGVSQSPSNKVTEKGKDVELRCDPISGHTALYWYRQSLGQGLEFLIYFQGNSAPDKSGLPSDRFSAERTGGSVSTLTIQRTQQEDSAVYLCASSPRNEYGYTFGSGTRLTVV.

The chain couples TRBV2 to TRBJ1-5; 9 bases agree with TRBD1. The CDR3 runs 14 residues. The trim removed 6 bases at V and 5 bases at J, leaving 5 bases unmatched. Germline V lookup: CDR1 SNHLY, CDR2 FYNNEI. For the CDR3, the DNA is TGTGCCAGCAGCGCGGACAGGGGAGATCAGCCCCAGCATTTT. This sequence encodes CASSADRGDQPQHF.

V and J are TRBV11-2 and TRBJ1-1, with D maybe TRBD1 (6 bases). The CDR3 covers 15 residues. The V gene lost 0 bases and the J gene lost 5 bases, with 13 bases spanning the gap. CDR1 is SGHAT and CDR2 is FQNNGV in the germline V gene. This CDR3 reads CASSLERGSGTEAFF. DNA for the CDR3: TGTGCCAGCAGCTTAGAAAGGGGGAGTGGAACTGAAGCTTTCTTT.

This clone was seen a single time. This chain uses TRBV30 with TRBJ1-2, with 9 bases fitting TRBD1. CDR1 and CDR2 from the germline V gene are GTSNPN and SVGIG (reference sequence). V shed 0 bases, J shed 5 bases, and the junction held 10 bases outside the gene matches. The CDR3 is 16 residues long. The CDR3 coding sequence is TGTGCCTGGAGTGTACCCAACAGGGGGCGGGGATATGGCTACACCTTC. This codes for CAWSVPNRGRGYGYTF.

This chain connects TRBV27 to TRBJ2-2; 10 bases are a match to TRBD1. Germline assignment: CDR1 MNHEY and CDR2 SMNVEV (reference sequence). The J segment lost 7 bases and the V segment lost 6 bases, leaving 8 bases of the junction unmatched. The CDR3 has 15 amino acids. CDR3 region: CASSPDRGRYGELFF. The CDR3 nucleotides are TGTGCCAGCAGCCCCGACAGGGGGCGCTACGGGGAGCTGTTTTTT.

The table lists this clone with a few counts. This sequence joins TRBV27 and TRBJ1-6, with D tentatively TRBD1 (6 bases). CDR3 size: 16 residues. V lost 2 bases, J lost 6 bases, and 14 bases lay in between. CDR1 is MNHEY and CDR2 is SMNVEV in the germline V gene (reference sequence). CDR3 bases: TGTGCCAGCAGTTTAATGGGGGCAGGGGTTAATTCACCCCTCCACTTT. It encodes CASSLMGAGVNSPLHF.

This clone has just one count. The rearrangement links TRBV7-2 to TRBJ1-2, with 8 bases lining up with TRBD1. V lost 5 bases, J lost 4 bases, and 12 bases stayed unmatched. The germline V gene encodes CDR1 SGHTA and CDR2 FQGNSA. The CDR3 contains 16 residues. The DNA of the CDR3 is TGTGCCAGCAGCCCTGCGACCTTAGACAGGGGCTATGGCTACACCTTC. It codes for CASSPATLDRGYGYTF.

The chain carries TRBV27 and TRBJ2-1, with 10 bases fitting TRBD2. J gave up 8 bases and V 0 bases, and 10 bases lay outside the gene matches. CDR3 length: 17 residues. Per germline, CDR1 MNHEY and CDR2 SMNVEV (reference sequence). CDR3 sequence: CASSLSIGASGSYEQFF. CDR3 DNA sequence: TGTGCCAGCAGTTTATCGATCGGGGCTAGCGGGAGCTATGAGCAGTTCTTC.

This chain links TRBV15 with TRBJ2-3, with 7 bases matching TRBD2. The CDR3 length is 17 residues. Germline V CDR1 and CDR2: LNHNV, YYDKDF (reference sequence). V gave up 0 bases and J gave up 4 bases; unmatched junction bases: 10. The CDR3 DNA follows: TGTGCCACCAGCAGAGATGCGAGCGGACGGGGGGCAGATACGCAGTATTTT. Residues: CATSRDASGRGADTQYF.

CDR3 DNA sequence: TGCGCCAGCAGCGAAGAAGGGGTTGGCGCGACCTCCTACGAGCAGTACTTC. Its protein is CASSEEGVGATSYEQYF. The V call is TRBV10-2, the J call TRBJ2-7; TRBD1 might be the D (5 bases). V gave up 6 bases and J gave up 0 bases, with 21 bases separating them. CDR3 length: 17 residues. CDR1 is WSHSY and CDR2 is SAAADI in the germline V gene.

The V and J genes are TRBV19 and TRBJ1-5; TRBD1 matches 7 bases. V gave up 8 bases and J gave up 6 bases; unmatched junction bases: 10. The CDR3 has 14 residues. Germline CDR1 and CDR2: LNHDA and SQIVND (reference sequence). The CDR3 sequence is CASLERGGSQPQHF. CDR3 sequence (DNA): TGTGCCAGTCTAGAGCGAGGGGGCTCTCAGCCCCAGCATTTT.

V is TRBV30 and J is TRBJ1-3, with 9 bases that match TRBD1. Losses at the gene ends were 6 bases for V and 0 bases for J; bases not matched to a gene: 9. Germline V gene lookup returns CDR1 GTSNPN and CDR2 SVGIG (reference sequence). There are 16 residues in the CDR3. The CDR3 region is CACGTGFSNSGNTIYF. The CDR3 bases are TGTGCCTGTGGGACAGGGTTCTCCAACTCTGGAAACACCATATATTTT. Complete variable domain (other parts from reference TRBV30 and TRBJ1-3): SQTIHQWPATLVQPVGSPLSLECTVEGTSNPNLYWYRQAAGRGLQLLFYSVGIGQISSEVPQNLSASRPQDRQFILSSKKLLLSDSGFYLCACGTGFSNSGNTIYFGEGSWLTVV.

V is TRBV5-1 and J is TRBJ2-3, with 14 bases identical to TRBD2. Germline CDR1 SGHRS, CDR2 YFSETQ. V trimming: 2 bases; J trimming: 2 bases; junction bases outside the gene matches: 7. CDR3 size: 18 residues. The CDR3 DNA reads TGCGCCAGCAGCTTCGGGACTAGCGGGAGCGGAGACACAGATACGCAGTATTTT. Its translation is CASSFGTSGSGDTDTQYF.

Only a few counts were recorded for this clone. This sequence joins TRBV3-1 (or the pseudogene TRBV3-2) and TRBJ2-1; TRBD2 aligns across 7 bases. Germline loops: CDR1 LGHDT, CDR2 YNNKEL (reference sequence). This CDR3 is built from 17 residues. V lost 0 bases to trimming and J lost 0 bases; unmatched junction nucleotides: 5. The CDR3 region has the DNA TGTGCCAGCAGCCAAGATCCAGCGGGGATCTCCTACAATGAGCAGTTCTTC. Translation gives CASSQDPAGISYNEQFF.

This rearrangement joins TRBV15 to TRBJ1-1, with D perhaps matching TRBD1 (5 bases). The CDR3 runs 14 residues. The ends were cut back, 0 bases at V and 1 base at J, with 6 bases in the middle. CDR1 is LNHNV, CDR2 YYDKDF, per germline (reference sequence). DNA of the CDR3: TGTGCCACCAGCAGAGACCAGGGGAACACTGAAGCTTTCTTT. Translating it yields CATSRDQGNTEAFF.

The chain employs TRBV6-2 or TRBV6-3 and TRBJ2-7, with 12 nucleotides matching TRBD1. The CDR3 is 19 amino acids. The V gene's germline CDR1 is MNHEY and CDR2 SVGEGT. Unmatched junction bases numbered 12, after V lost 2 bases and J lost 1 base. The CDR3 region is CASSYLPGQGAIGSYEQYF. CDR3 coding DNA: TGTGCCAGCAGTTACCTACCGGGACAGGGGGCTATTGGGTCCTACGAGCAGTACTTC.

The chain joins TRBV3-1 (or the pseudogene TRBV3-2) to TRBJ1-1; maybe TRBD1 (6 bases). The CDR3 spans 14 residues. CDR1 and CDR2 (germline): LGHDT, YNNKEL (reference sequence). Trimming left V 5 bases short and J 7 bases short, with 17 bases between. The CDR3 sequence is CASSLRDTGSEAFF. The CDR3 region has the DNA TGTGCCAGCAGCTTACGGGACACGGGGAGTGAAGCTTTCTTT.

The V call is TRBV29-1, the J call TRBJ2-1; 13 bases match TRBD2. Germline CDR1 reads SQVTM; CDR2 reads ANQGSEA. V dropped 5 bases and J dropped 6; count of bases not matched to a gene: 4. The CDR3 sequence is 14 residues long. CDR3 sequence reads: CSVIGLAGVNEQFF. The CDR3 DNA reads TGCAGCGTTATCGGACTAGCGGGAGTCAATGAGCAGTTCTTC.

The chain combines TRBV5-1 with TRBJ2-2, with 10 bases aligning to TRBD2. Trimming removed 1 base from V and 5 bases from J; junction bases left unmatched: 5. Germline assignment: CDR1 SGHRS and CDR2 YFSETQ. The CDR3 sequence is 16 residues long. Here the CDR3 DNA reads TGCGCCAGCAGCTTGTCACTAGCGGGAAGAACCGGGGAGCTGTTTTTT. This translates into CASSLSLAGRTGELFF. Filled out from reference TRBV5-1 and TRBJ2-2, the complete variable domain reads KAGVTQTPRYLIKTRGQQVTLSCSPISGHRSVSWYQQTPGQGLQFLFEYFSETQRNKGNFPGRFSGRQFSNSRSEMNVSTLELGDSALYLCASSLSLAGRTGELFFGEGSRLTVL.

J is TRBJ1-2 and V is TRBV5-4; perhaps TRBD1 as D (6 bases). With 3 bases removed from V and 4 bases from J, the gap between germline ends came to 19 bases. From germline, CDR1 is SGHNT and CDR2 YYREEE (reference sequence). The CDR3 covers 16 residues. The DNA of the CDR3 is TGTGCCAGCAGCTCCTCGACGGGACACATTGCCTATGGCTACACCTTC. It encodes CASSSSTGHIAYGYTF.

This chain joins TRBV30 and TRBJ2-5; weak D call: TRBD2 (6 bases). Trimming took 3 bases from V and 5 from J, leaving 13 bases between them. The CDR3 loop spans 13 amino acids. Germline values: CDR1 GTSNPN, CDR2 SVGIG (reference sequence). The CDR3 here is CAWRGTGGETQYF. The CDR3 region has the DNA TGTGCCTGGAGGGGGACTGGAGGGGAGACCCAGTACTTC.

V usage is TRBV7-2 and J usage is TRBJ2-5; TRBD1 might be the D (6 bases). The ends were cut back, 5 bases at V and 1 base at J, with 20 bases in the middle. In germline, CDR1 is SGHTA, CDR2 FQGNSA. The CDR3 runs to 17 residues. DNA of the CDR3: TGTGCCAGCAGCCCCGGGACCCAGGCAGGGGCCCAAGAGACCCAGTACTTC. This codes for CASSPGTQAGAQETQYF.

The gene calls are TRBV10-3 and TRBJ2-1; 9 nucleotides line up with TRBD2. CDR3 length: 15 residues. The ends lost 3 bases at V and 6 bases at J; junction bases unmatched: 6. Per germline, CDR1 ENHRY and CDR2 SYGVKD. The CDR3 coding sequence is TGTGCCATCAGTGACGGGCTAGCGGGGCTCAATGAGCAGTTCTTC. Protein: CAISDGLAGLNEQFF.